One sample yielded the 17 T cell receptor beta chains listed below, sequenced in a study of OX40 agonist ivuxolimab in advanced cancers. The library was produced with the immunoSEQ multiplex PCR assay. Sourced from immuneACCESS, this table was stored by TCRdb with only in-frame sequences that have V and J called. A share of the clones is absent; for the studies checked, an unresolved V gene accounts for under half, and the remainder has no known explanation. The sample data list 45,000 to 65,000 clones, and about four fifths of these were observed just once. Around 2.5% of the sample belongs to the ten largest clones. Source: CD4+ or CD8+ T cells sorted from blood, taken in a trial of the OX40 agonist ivuxolimab. The receptor set was obtained from an adult with an advanced solid tumor such as melanoma, head and neck, liver or kidney cancer.

V and J are TRBV18 and TRBJ2-2; 8 bases align to TRBD2. CDR1 is KGHSH, CDR2 LQKENI, per germline. The CDR3 consists of 15 residues. With V trimmed by 5 bases and J by 0 bases, 2 bases remained unmatched. The CDR3 DNA follows: TGTGCCAGCTCAGCGGGGGGCACGAACACCGGGGAGCTGTTTTTT. Its translation: CASSAGGTNTGELFF. Filled out from reference TRBV18 and TRBJ2-2, the complete variable domain reads NAGVMQNPRHLVRRRGQEARLRCSPMKGHSHVYWYRQLPEEGLKFMVYLQKENIIDESGMPKERFSAEFPKEGPSILRIQQVVRGDSAAYFCASSAGGTNTGELFFGEGSRLTVL.

The rearrangement joins TRBV6-1 to TRBJ1-5, with 8 nucleotides matching TRBD1. Germline V gene data show CDR1 as MNHNS and CDR2 as SASEGT. This CDR3 is built from 14 residues. The ends lost 10 bases at V and 4 bases at J; junction bases unmatched: 9. CDR3 coding DNA: TGTGCCACCGTTGCAGGGGGCTGGAATCAGCCCCAGCATTTT. This encodes CATVAGGWNQPQHF.

This clone was recorded only once. The chain recombines TRBV6-5 with TRBJ2-7; weak D call: TRBD2 (5 bases). Germline lookup yields CDR1 MNHEY and CDR2 SVGAGI. Trimming took off 7 bases at V and 1 base at J, with 14 bases between the two ends. This CDR3 is built from 14 residues. The CDR3 DNA is TGTGCCAGCACACCACGGACTCATTCCTACGAGCAGTACTTC. This translates into CASTPRTHSYEQYF.

This clone is a singleton in its sample. This sequence joins TRBV6-1 and TRBJ2-2, with a possible D match to TRBD2 (5 bases). The CDR3 covers 18 residues. V was pared by 1 base and J by 1 base, with 16 bases between. Germline lookup yields CDR1 MNHNS and CDR2 SASEGT. In DNA form, the CDR3 reads TGTGCCAGCAGTGAAGTAACAATGGAGGTATTGAACACCGGGGAGCTGTTTTTT. Its translation is CASSEVTMEVLNTGELFF.

The CDR3 is CASSSRGGSTDTQYF. As DNA, the CDR3 is TGCGCCAGCAGCTCGCGGGGGGGCAGCACAGATACGCAGTATTTT. This chain links TRBV5-1 with TRBJ2-3; 9 nucleotides align to TRBD2. CDR1 and CDR2 from the germline V gene are SGHRS and YFSETQ. The trim removed 3 bases at V and 0 bases at J, leaving 2 bases unmatched. The CDR3 spans 15 residues.

V gene TRBV30 combines with J gene TRBJ1-4, with D maybe TRBD1 (6 bases). This CDR3 has 15 residues. The V end was cut by 4 bases, the J end by 2 bases, with 14 bases between. CDR1 is GTSNPN and CDR2 is SVGIG in the germline V gene (reference sequence). CDR3 loop: CAWKTGRSTNEKLFF. As DNA, the CDR3 is TGTGCCTGGAAGACAGGTAGATCGACTAATGAAAAACTGTTTTTT. The entire variable domain, with the rest obtained from reference TRBV30 and TRBJ1-4, is as follows: SQTIHQWPATLVQPVGSPLSLECTVEGTSNPNLYWYRQAAGRGLQLLFYSVGIGQISSEVPQNLSASRPQDRQFILSSKKLLLSDSGFYLCAWKTGRSTNEKLFFGSGTQLSVL.

This chain joins TRBV7-2 and TRBJ1-1; tentatively, D is TRBD1 (5 bases). CDR1 and CDR2 from the germline V gene are SGHTA and FQGNSA. The V end lost 2 bases, the J end lost 4 bases, and 11 bases lay between the germline ends. The CDR3 loop spans 14 amino acids. The CDR3 sequence is CASSLYRGTTEAFF. CDR3 DNA sequence: TGTGCCAGCAGCTTATATCGGGGCACCACTGAAGCTTTCTTT.

J is TRBJ2-7 and V is TRBV6-6; 9 bases align to TRBD1. CDR3 length equals 15 residues. CDR1 and CDR2 (germline): MNHNY, SVGAGI (reference sequence). Trimming cost V 2 bases and J 1 base; bases outside gene matches: 3. The CDR3 sequence: CASSYGGTGSYEQYF. The DNA of the CDR3 is TGTGCCAGCAGTTACGGGGGGACAGGGTCCTACGAGCAGTACTTC.

The genes are TRBV10-2 and TRBJ1-1, with D perhaps matching TRBD1 (5 bases). The CDR3 is 14 residues long. Trimming left V 4 bases short and J 5 bases short, with 14 bases between. Germline lookup yields CDR1 WSHSY and CDR2 SAAADI. The CDR3 coding sequence is TGCGCCAGCAGTGGTGGGGCCTACGGGACTGAAGCTTTCTTT. This sequence encodes CASSGGAYGTEAFF.

This clone has only one observation. V and J are TRBV7-2 and TRBJ1-6; 8 bases map to TRBD1. Germline values: CDR1 SGHTA, CDR2 FQGNSA. Trimming cost V 1 base and J 9 bases; bases outside gene matches: 5. The CDR3 totals 15 residues. The CDR3 protein is CASSLGTGFGSPLHF. The CDR3 DNA reads TGTGCCAGCAGCTTAGGGACAGGGTTCGGTTCACCCCTCCACTTT.

This clone showed up just once. This chain joins TRBV19 and TRBJ1-2; tentative D call: TRBD1 (5 bases). The CDR3 runs 17 residues. Per germline, CDR1 LNHDA and CDR2 SQIVND (reference sequence). Trimming stripped 4 bases from V and 4 bases from J, with 22 bases between. Written as DNA, the CDR3 is TGTGCCAGTAGTAGAGGGAGTTCCTCTTACGGGGGCTATGGCTACACCTTC. Its protein is CASSRGSSSYGGYGYTF.

The chain carries TRBV19 and TRBJ2-6; tentatively, D is TRBD2 (6 bases). The length of the CDR3 is 15 residues. Germline V lookup: CDR1 LNHDA, CDR2 SQIVND (reference sequence). The CDR3 sequence is CAARSEGSGANVLTF. The CDR3 region has the DNA TGTGCGGCCAGATCGGAGGGCTCTGGGGCCAACGTCCTGACTTTC.

The chain employs TRBV18 and TRBJ2-1; 8 bases map to TRBD2. The CDR3 length is 15 residues. V trimming: 5 bases; J trimming: 3 bases; junction bases outside the gene matches: 6. Germline V CDR1 and CDR2: KGHSH, LQKENI. The chain's CDR3 is CASSFSGSGYNEQFF. The DNA of the CDR3 is TGTGCCAGCTCATTCAGCGGGAGTGGCTACAATGAGCAGTTCTTC.

This chain connects TRBV28 to TRBJ1-1; TRBD1 matches 8 bases. The CDR3 covers 15 residues. V gave up 5 bases and J gave up 5 bases; unmatched junction bases: 10. CDR1 is MDHEN and CDR2 is SYDVKM in the germline V gene. The CDR3 loop is CASSIAQGARTEAFF. For the CDR3, the DNA is TGTGCCAGCAGTATCGCCCAGGGGGCGCGAACTGAAGCTTTCTTT.

The rearrangement uses TRBV4-3 and TRBJ1-1, with D unclear. Germline CDR1 reads LGHNA; CDR2 reads YSLEER. The germline V and J ends were trimmed by 1 base and 4 bases, with 13 bases remaining between them. The CDR3 runs to 15 residues. The CDR3 DNA reads as TGCGCCAGCAGCCAAGCGGCAGAATGGGGCACTGAAGCTTTCTTT. Protein: CASSQAAEWGTEAFF.

The chain combines TRBV27 with TRBJ1-5; a possible D gene is TRBD1 (5 bases). CDR1 and CDR2 from the germline V gene are MNHEY and SMNVEV (reference sequence). V dropped 5 bases and J dropped 3 bases, with 11 bases sitting between them. CDR3 length: 14 residues. The CDR3 DNA is TGTGCCAGCAGTATCCAGGGTGACAATCAGCCCCAGCATTTT. Translated: CASSIQGDNQPQHF.

This clone was recorded a few times. The CDR3, as DNA: TGTGCCAGCAGTTGGGTTAGGGGAAACTATGGCTACACCTTC. Protein sequence: CASSWVRGNYGYTF. V and J are TRBV28 and TRBJ1-2; perhaps TRBD1 as D (5 bases). The length of the CDR3 is 14 residues. The V gene lost 4 bases and the J gene lost 2 bases, with 11 bases spanning the gap. Germline CDR1 reads MDHEN; CDR2 reads SYDVKM.